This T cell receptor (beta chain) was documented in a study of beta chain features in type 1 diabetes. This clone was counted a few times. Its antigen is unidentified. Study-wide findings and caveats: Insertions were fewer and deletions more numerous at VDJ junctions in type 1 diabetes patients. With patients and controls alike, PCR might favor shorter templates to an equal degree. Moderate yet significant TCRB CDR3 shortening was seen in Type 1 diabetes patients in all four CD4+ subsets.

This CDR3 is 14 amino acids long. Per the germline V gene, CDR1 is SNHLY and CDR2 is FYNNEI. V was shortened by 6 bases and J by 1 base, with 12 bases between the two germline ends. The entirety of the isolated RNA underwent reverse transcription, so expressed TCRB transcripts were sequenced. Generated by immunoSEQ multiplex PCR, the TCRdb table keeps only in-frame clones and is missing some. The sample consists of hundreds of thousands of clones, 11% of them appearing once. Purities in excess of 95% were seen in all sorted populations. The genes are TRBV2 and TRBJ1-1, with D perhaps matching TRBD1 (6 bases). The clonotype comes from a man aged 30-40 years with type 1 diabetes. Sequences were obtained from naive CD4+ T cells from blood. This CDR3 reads CASRTGSSNTEAFF. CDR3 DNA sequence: TGTGCCAGCAGAACAGGGTCTTCGAACACTGAAGCTTTCTTT.